The 19 T cell receptor beta chains given below trace back to one sample, sequenced in a study of beta chain features in type 1 diabetes. The investigators reverse transcribed all of the isolated RNA, so they sequenced expressed TCRB transcripts. Clones were read by immunoSEQ multiplex PCR, and TCRdb kept only the in-frame ones, dropping some. This table holds 970,000 or so clones, 17% found once. The sample consisted of naive CD4+ T cells from blood. The source of these receptors is a woman aged 18-35 years in good health.

V usage is TRBV2 and J usage is TRBJ1-5; no reliable D call. The CDR3 totals 13 residues. The ends were cut back, 3 bases at V and 4 bases at J, with 7 bases in the middle. In germline, CDR1 is SNHLY, CDR2 FYNNEI. The CDR3 spells CASSDHRNQPQHF. The CDR3 nucleotides read TGTGCCAGCAGTGATCACCGGAATCAGCCCCAGCATTTT.

A few counts support this clone. The rearrangement uses TRBV10-3 and TRBJ2-3; tentatively, D is TRBD2 (6 bases). CDR1 ENHRY and CDR2 SYGVKD come from the germline V gene. This CDR3 region has 13 residues. Trimming cost V 6 bases and J 1 base, with 8 bases left between them. CDR3 amino acids: CAIRAGGTDTQYF. CDR3 coding DNA: TGTGCCATCAGAGCGGGCGGCACAGATACGCAGTATTTT.

A few counts support this clone. J is TRBJ1-1 and V is TRBV5-1; D unresolved. This CDR3 is 13 amino acids long. The germline V gene has CDR1 SGHRS and CDR2 YFSETQ. Trimming took off 0 bases at V and 5 bases at J, with 8 bases between the two ends. CDR3 sequence reads: CASSLDWVTEAFF. The CDR3 DNA sequence: TGCGCCAGCAGCTTGGATTGGGTTACTGAAGCTTTCTTT.

This clone came up a few times. The chain recombines TRBV6-6 with TRBJ1-1; a weak D match, TRBD1 (6 bases). The CDR3 runs 13 residues. Trimming stripped 8 bases from V and 4 bases from J, with 14 bases between. Germline CDR1 reads MNHNY; CDR2 reads SVGAGI (reference sequence). The CDR3 nucleotides are TGTGCCAGCTCAATACGGGGGCCCACTGAAGCTTTCTTT. This translates into CASSIRGPTEAFF.

The rearrangement uses TRBV5-4 and TRBJ2-5; maybe TRBD2 (5 bases). This CDR3 has 13 amino acids. The V and J ends lost 4 bases and 5 bases respectively, with 12 bases between them. Germline-derived CDR1 and CDR2 are SGHNT and YYREEE (reference sequence). The CDR3 DNA is TGTGCCAGCAGCCAGAGGGCGTGGGAGACCCAGTACTTC. Its protein product is CASSQRAWETQYF.

V and J are TRBV28 and TRBJ1-2; 9 bases match TRBD1. J lost 4 bases, V lost 6 bases, and 0 bases had no gene match. CDR3 length: 12 amino acids. Germline V gives CDR1 MDHEN, CDR2 SYDVKM. The CDR3 protein is CASRTGGYGYTF. CDR3 nucleotide sequence: TGTGCCAGCAGGACAGGGGGCTATGGCTACACCTTC.

This clone was recorded at least ten times. This chain uses TRBV21-1 with TRBJ2-4; no DNA check was done on the table's D call, TRBD1. TRBV21-1 is a pseudogene. CDR3 length equals 16 residues. DNA for the CDR3: TGTGCCAGCAAGATAACATGGTCCAGGGCCAAAAACATTCAGTACTTC. Its translation: CASKITWSRAKNIQYF.

The rearrangement joins TRBV11-2 to TRBJ1-2; 7 bases match TRBD1. The CDR3 runs to 14 residues. CDR1 and CDR2 (germline): SGHAT, FQNNGV. J was trimmed by 8 bases and V by 5 bases; bases with no gene match: 11. CDR3 in DNA: TGTGCCAGCAGCCGACGCATGACAGGGCACGGCTACACCTTC. As protein: CASSRRMTGHGYTF.

Written as DNA, the CDR3 is TGTGCCAGCAGTCTCCTGTGGAACACTGAAGCTTTCTTT. Its translation is CASSLLWNTEAFF. The chain uses TRBV27 and TRBJ1-1, with no clear D. V lost 5 bases and J 1 base, leaving 8 bases between the germline ends. From germline, CDR1 is MNHEY and CDR2 SMNVEV (reference sequence). The CDR3 covers 13 residues.

V gene TRBV7-3 combines with J gene TRBJ2-1; the match to TRBD2 covers 7 bases. Germline V gene sequence: CDR1 SGHTA, CDR2 FQGTGA. V dropped 5 bases and J dropped 5; count of bases not matched to a gene: 12. The CDR3 totals 16 residues. The CDR3 DNA reads as TGTGCCAGCAGCCCAAATCCCCTACTAGCGAACAATGAGCAGTTCTTC. Its protein product is CASSPNPLLANNEQFF.

This rearrangement joins TRBV7-2 to TRBJ1-2; D possibly corresponds to TRBD1 (6 bases). With 4 bases removed from V and 0 bases from J, the gap between germline ends came to 12 bases. The length of the CDR3 is 15 residues. The germline V gene has CDR1 SGHTA and CDR2 FQGNSA. CDR3 loop: CASSYRDTTNYGYTF. For the CDR3, the DNA is TGTGCCAGCAGCTACCGGGACACCACTAACTATGGCTACACCTTC.

The V gene is TRBV4-2, the J gene TRBJ2-7; no reliable D call. The ends were cut back, 0 bases at V and 3 bases at J, with 12 bases in the middle. This CDR3 contains 15 residues. Germline V gene sequence: CDR1 LGHNA, CDR2 YNFKEQ. CDR3 DNA sequence: TGTGCCAGCAGCCAAGAAGGGCTAGTTGGCTACGAGCAGTACTTC. Translated: CASSQEGLVGYEQYF.

This clone was detected only a few times. The gene calls are TRBV6-5 and TRBJ2-7; a weak D match, TRBD2 (5 bases). The CDR3 contains 15 residues. Germline loops: CDR1 MNHEY, CDR2 SVGAGI. V was clipped by 2 bases and J by 2 bases, with 13 bases between them. CDR3 sequence (DNA): TGTGCCAGCAGTTACGGGATCGGGAAGACCTACGAGCAGTACTTC. Translated: CASSYGIGKTYEQYF.

A word on this clone: The sample contains more than one DNA sequence encoding this CDR3. This chain links TRBV7-9 with TRBJ1-3, with TRBD1 matching 7 bases. The CDR3 spans 18 residues. J gave up 0 bases and V 0 bases, and 8 bases lay outside the gene matches. The germline V gene has CDR1 SEHNR and CDR2 FQNEAQ (reference sequence). The CDR3 DNA is TGTGCCAGCAGCTTAGCAGGGATGGGACAGAGCTCTGGAAACACCATATATTTT. Protein sequence: CASSLAGMGQSSGNTIYF.

Many counts were recorded for this clone. The V call is TRBV14, the J call TRBJ1-5, with D unclear. This CDR3 contains 13 residues. The germline V gene has CDR1 SGHDN and CDR2 FVKESK. V was trimmed by 6 bases and J by 2 bases, leaving 8 bases between them. DNA of the CDR3: TGTGCCAGCAGTTCGGACGGCAATCAGCCCCAGCATTTT. Amino acid sequence: CASSSDGNQPQHF.

V and J are TRBV6-6 and TRBJ1-3; D remains ambiguous. This CDR3 has 14 amino acids. Trimming took off 2 bases at V and 3 bases at J, with 8 bases between the two ends. Germline CDR1 reads MNHNY; CDR2 reads SVGAGI (reference sequence). The CDR3 DNA sequence: TGTGCCAGCAGTTACCCCAGGAATGGAAACACCATATATTTT. Translation: CASSYPRNGNTIYF.

The rearrangement uses TRBV15 and TRBJ2-2; no reliable D call. V gave up 0 bases and J gave up 7 bases, with 12 bases separating them. CDR3 size: 15 residues. Germline V gene data show CDR1 as LNHNV and CDR2 as YYDKDF (reference sequence). CDR3 bases: TGTGCCACCAGCAGAGATCGGCTAGACGGCGGGGAGCTGTTTTTT. This codes for CATSRDRLDGGELFF.

The V gene is TRBV28, the J gene TRBJ1-1, with TRBD1 identical over 8 bases. CDR1 is MDHEN and CDR2 is SYDVKM in the germline V gene. The J segment lost 1 base and the V segment lost 8 bases, leaving 9 bases of the junction unmatched. There are 15 residues in the CDR3. The DNA for the CDR3 is TGTGCCAGCGAAAGACAGGGGTCACCGAACACTGAAGCTTTCTTT. Translation: CASERQGSPNTEAFF.

The chain has TRBV5-8 and TRBJ2-4, with no clear D. Germline V gives CDR1 SGHTS, CDR2 YDEGEE. CDR3 size: 14 residues. Trimming shortened V by 4 bases and J by 0 bases, and 8 bases separated the two germline ends. CDR3 region: CASSLILAKNIQYF. CDR3 nucleotides: TGTGCCAGCAGCCTAATACTAGCCAAAAACATTCAGTACTTC.